This T cell receptor beta chain is drawn from a study of T-cell reconstitution after alpha-beta-depleted transplantation in children. Study outcomes and limitations: Counts and diversity of T cells one year after transplant came mostly from newly produced T cells. Roughly two months post-transplant, alpha-beta T cells reportedly originated from several hundred graft clones that had expanded.

On this clonotype: Its target is not known.

Preparation of the TCRbeta library used unique molecular identifiers. Via MiXCR, TCRdb re-called the PCR reads, giving one row per CDR3 protein. This sample has about 510,000 distinct CDR3 sequences, with 10% to 12% found just once. This sequence originates from a female patient aged 2-9 years who had a stem cell transplant for aplastic anemia, so the T cells may come from the graft donor. Specimen: PBMCs, mostly from graft donor cells, collected 180 days after TCRalphabeta/CD19-depleted stem cell transplant.

This CDR3 is CSAHKGQGNYGYTF. The CDR3 bases are TGCAGTGCTCACAAAGGACAGGGGAACTATGGCTACACCTTC. The chain has TRBV20-1 and TRBJ1-2; 9 nucleotides line up with TRBD1. There are 14 residues in the CDR3. After removal of 5 bases from V and 2 bases from J, the junction contained 6 bases not matched to a gene. Germline values: CDR1 DFQATT, CDR2 SNEGSKA (reference sequence).